The sequence of this T cell receptor (beta chain) was determined in a study of blood T cell repertoires in COVID-19. Looking at the study overall: The origin of the acute and convalescent COVID-19 samples was the United States, Italy and Spain.

CDR1 and CDR2 from the germline V gene are ENHRY and SYGVKD. V trimming: 6 bases; J trimming: 6 bases; junction bases outside the gene matches: 5. CDR3 length: 14 amino acids. Produced via immunoSEQ multiplex PCR; TCRdb's table is partial and in-frame only. Among some 200,000 clones, around 84% were seen once, and the ten largest hold around an eighth. The gene calls are TRBV10-3 and TRBJ1-1; 12 bases align to TRBD1. Material for sequencing was peripheral blood. This clonotype was obtained from a man aged 25-40 years with active or convalescent COVID-19. The CDR3 region is CAISMGQGAAEAFF. The DNA of the CDR3 is TGTGCCATCAGCATGGGACAGGGGGCGGCTGAAGCTTTCTTT.